This T cell receptor beta chain derives from a study of blood T cell repertoires in COVID-19. Sequenced by immunoSEQ multiplex PCR; TCRdb stores in-frame clones only, minus some. The sample contains about 320,000 clones, around 90% of which appear only once. Trimming at V came to 3 bases and at J to 5 bases, leaving 6 bases not matched to a gene. The CDR3 loop spans 15 amino acids. CDR1 and CDR2 from the germline V gene are MGHRA and YSYEKL. The clonotype was recovered from a man aged 55-75 years who had recovered from COVID-19. The chain has TRBV4-1 and TRBJ2-5; 10 bases are shared with TRBD1. Specimen: PBMCs or T cells enriched from blood (not recorded which). CDR3 in amino acids: CASSQLGTGVETQYF. For the CDR3, the DNA is TGCGCCAGCAGCCAGCTTGGGACAGGGGTGGAGACCCAGTACTTC.